This T cell receptor beta chain stems from a study of T-cell reconstitution after alpha-beta-depleted transplantation in children. The study's findings and limits: Several hundred graft clones that had expanded were reportedly the source of alpha-beta T cells about two months after transplant. Newly generated T cells supplied most T-cell counts and diversity one year post-transplant.

For TCRbeta, the library was prepared with unique molecular identifiers. TCRdb independently ran MiXCR on the PCR reads; one entry per CDR3 protein. The top ten hold 2% to 2.5% of the sample, which has approximately 500,000 distinct CDR3 sequences, 8% to 11% seen once. This clonotype was counted only a few times. The target antigen is unknown. Sample: PBMCs, taken before TCRalphabeta/CD19-depleted stem cell transplant. The clonotype comes from a child aged 2 to 10 with inherited bone marrow failure, due to receive a stem cell transplant.

The CDR3 here is CASSLAAGQGEPGNTIYF. As DNA, the CDR3 is TGTGCCAGCAGCTTAGCCGCGGGACAGGGAGAGCCCGGAAACACCATATATTTT. The J gene is TRBJ1-3, the V gene TRBV7-8; 9 bases agree with TRBD1. V was clipped by 0 bases and J by 4 bases; unmatched bases: 10. This CDR3 contains 18 residues. Germline V gene data show CDR1 as SGHVS and CDR2 as FQNEAQ.